Listed below are T cell receptor beta chains from one sample, sequenced in a study of Graves' ophthalmopathy and Graves' hyperthyroidism. TCRdb re-derived calls from the multiplex PCR reads in MiXCR, one entry per CDR3 protein. The table lists 1 million to 1.3 million distinct CDR3 sequences, about 36% of them singletons. Specimen: peripheral blood or thyroid tissue (not recorded which). The receptor source for this set is an adult man with Graves' hyperthyroidism. Each CDR3 is given with its conserved first and last residue. The size field is filled for only some rows; it gives once, few, many or a size class.

-	TRBV10-2	TRBJ2-7	CASNPGQGAEQYF
-	TRBV7-8	TRBJ2-7	CASGSGTSGYEQYF
many	TRBV20-1	TRBJ2-7	CSARDVGAGGGRYEQYF
-	TRBV5-1	TRBJ1-1	CASSLATGGTYNTEAFF
-	TRBV2	TRBJ1-1	CASFDLSGNTEAFF
many	TRBV7-8	TRBJ2-5	CASSLRGTSGGAETQYF
many	TRBV9	TRBJ1-3	CASSLRTGQEGGNTIYF
once	TRBV7-9	TRBJ1-5	CASSTERDYNQPQHF
-	TRBV11-3	TRBJ1-1	CASSLAPSRDRGPVGAFF
-	TRBV12-3/TRBV12-4	TRBJ2-2	CASSLGTHANTGELFF
few	TRBV5-4	TRBJ1-1	CASSGHRGGVNTEAFF
many	TRBV4-2	TRBJ2-6	CASSQVRNGANVLTF
-	TRBV5-4	TRBJ2-7	CASILGGTGSYEQYF
few	TRBV4-3	TRBJ2-2	CASSLEAGGGPPGELFF
few	TRBV9	TRBJ1-2	CASSVAPRVYGYTF
-	TRBV10-2	TRBJ1-6	CASSDSHYNSPLHF
-	TRBV10-2	TRBJ2-7	CAIPFGLAVYEQYF
-	TRBV12-3/TRBV12-4	TRBJ2-2	CASSSFSGRARLRTGELFF
many	TRBV5-6	TRBJ1-6	CASSLLVGGYSPLHF
-	TRBV20-1	TRBJ1-1	CSAREWSAREAFF
many	TRBV19	TRBJ1-2	CASSIRANYGYTF
many	TRBV19	TRBJ1-5	CASTDRTAQPQHF
few	TRBV12-5	TRBJ2-2	CASGLSTGELFF
-	TRBV5-1	TRBJ1-2	CASSLYRVPSYGYTF
-	TRBV7-2	TRBJ2-5	CASQASGTQETQYF
many	TRBV7-9	TRBJ1-1	CASNKLLRGRPEAFF
-	TRBV5-1	TRBJ1-4	CASSLGDSNNEKLFF
-	TRBV6-5	TRBJ2-7	CASGKIRAYEQYF
-	TRBV7-2	TRBJ1-5	CASSFQGQETQHF
many	TRBV10-3	TRBJ1-6	CAIRRTDSNSPLHF
many	TRBV6-5	TRBJ1-6	CASSYREHSPLHF
many	TRBV20-1	TRBJ1-2	CSAYSTQGNYGYTF
many	TRBV24-1	TRBJ2-7	CATSDSGARLRGEQYF
many	TRBV12-3/TRBV12-4	TRBJ1-1	CASRFRRNGAFF
-	TRBV2	TRBJ2-7	CASRATGIYEQYF
many	TRBV4-3	TRBJ1-2	CASSQGTGWTSYGYTF
-	TRBV7-9	TRBJ2-7	CASSPEGGMGYEQYF
many	TRBV2	TRBJ1-6	CASTGDSYNSPLHF
many	TRBV20-1	TRBJ2-6	CSARGQGHVAGANVLTF
few	TRBV10-2	TRBJ1-4	CASRGGPAGQGPLLANEKLFF
many	TRBV20-1	TRBJ1-2	CSAPTRIANYGYTF
many	TRBV5-1	TRBJ1-6	CASSPRGQGNSPLHF
many	TRBV7-2	TRBJ2-5	CASSHGDSGSQETQYF
-	TRBV20-1	TRBJ1-1	CSASLQAEAFF
many	TRBV20-1	TRBJ1-2	CSARDRGGTAYGYTF
-	TRBV7-9	-	CASSSLGRGEQFF
many	TRBV29-1	TRBJ2-7	CSVSRQGDYEQYF
-	TRBV7-9	TRBJ1-1	CASSLPWEGVNPPFF
-	TRBV12-3/TRBV12-4	TRBJ1-5	CASSLVSGADQPQHF
many	TRBV19	TRBJ2-7	CASSVPTGERSYEQYF
-	TRBV19	TRBJ2-3	CASRGLSTDTQYF
few	TRBV14	TRBJ2-5	CASRPMGTAQETQYF
many	TRBV10-3	TRBJ2-7	CAICEPGQGAHEQYF
many	TRBV11-2	TRBJ1-5	CASSRGAGSTQPQHF
few	TRBV12-3/TRBV12-4	TRBJ1-6	CASSLTLGSPLHF
-	TRBV19	TRBJ1-2	CASSIGAGRYTF
many	TRBV10-3	TRBJ2-2	CAISESGLGLGTGELFF
few	TRBV4-1	TRBJ1-2	CASSQDLAVGEGYTF
-	TRBV2	TRBJ1-5	CASSPQPGTGGSNQPQHF